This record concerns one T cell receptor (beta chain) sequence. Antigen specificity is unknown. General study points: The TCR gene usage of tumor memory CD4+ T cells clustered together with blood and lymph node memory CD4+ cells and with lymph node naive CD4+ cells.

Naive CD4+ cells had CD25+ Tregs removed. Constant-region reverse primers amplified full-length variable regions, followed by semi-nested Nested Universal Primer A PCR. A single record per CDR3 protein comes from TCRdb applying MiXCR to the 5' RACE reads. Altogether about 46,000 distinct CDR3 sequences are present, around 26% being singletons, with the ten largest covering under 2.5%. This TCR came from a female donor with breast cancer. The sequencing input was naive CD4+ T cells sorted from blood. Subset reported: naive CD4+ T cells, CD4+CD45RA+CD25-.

DNA of the CDR3: TGCGCCAGCAGTTTTACCGGGACTCCCGAAGATACGCAGTATTTT. This sequence encodes CASSFTGTPEDTQYF. This chain links TRBV10-1 with TRBJ2-3; a possible D gene is TRBD2 (6 bases). Germline V gene sequence: CDR1 WNHNN, CDR2 SYGVQD (reference sequence). Between the trimmed V and J ends, which lost 5 bases and 5 bases, there was a span of 17 bases. The CDR3 has 15 amino acids.